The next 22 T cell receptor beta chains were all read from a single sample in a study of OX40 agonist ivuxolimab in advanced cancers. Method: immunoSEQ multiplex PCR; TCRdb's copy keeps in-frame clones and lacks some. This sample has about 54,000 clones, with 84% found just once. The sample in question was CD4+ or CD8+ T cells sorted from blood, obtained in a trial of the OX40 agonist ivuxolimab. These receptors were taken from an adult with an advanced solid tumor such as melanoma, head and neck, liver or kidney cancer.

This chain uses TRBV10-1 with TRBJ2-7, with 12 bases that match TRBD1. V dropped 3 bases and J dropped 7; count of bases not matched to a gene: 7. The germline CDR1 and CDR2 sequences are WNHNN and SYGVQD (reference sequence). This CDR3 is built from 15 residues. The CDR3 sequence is CASSDGTGGYREQYF. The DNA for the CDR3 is TGCGCCAGCAGTGACGGGACAGGGGGCTATCGGGAGCAGTACTTC.

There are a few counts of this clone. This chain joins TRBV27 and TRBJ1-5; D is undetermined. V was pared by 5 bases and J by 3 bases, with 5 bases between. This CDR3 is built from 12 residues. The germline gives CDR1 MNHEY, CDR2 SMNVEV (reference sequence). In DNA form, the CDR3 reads TGTGCCAGCAGTCTAAACAATCAGCCCCAGCATTTT. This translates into CASSLNNQPQHF.

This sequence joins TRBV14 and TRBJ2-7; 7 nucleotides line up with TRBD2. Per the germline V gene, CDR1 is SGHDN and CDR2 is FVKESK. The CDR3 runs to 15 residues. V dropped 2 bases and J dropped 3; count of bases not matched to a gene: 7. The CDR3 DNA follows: TGTGCCAGCAGCCAACTTACGGGAGGACTCTACGAGCAGTACTTC. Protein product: CASSQLTGGLYEQYF.

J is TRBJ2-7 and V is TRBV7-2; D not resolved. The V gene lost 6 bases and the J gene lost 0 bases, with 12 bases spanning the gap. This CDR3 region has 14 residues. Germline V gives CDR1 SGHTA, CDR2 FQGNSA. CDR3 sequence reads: CASSGMFSSYEQYF. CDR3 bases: TGTGCCAGCAGTGGAATGTTCAGCTCCTACGAGCAGTACTTC.

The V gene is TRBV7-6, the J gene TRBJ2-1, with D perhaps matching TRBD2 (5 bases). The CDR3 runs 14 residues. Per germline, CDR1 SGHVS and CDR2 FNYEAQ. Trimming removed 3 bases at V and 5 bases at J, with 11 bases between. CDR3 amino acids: CASSLGSDHNEQFF. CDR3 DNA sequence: TGTGCCAGCAGCTTGGGTAGCGATCACAATGAGCAGTTCTTC. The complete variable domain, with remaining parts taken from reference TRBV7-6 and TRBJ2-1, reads GAGVSQSPRYKVTKRGQDVALRCDPISGHVSLYWYRQALGQGPEFLTYFNYEAQQDKSGLPNDRFSAERPEGSISTLTIQRTEQRDSAMYRCASSLGSDHNEQFFGPGTRLTVL.

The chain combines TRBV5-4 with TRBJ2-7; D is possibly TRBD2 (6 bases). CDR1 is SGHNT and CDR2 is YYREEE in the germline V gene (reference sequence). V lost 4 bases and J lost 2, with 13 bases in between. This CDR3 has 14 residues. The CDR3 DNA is TGTGCCAGCAGCAGCACCCGGGAGACCTACGAGCAGTACTTC. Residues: CASSSTRETYEQYF.

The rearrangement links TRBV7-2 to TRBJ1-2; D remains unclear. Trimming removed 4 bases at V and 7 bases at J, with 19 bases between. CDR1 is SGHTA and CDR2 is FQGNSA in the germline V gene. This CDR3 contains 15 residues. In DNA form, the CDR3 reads TGTGCCAGCAGCTCCCACAGCCTCACCCAAGGTGGCTACACCTTC. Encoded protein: CASSSHSLTQGGYTF.

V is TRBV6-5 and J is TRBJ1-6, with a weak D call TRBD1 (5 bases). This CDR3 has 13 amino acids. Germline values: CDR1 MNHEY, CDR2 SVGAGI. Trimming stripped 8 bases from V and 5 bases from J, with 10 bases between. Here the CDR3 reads CASQGGDNSPLHF. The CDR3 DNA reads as TGTGCCAGCCAGGGTGGTGATAATTCACCCCTCCACTTT.

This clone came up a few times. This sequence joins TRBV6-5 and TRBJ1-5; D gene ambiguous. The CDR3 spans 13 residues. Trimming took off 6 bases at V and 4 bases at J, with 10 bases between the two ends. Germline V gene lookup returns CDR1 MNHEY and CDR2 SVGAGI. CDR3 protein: CASSPIGNQPQHF. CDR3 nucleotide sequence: TGTGCCAGCAGCCCCATTGGAAATCAGCCCCAGCATTTT.

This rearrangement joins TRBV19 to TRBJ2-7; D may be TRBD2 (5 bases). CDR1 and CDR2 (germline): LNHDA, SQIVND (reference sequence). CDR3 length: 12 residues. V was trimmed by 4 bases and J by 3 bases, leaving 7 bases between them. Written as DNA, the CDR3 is TGTGCCAGTAGTACGGGATTCTACGAGCAGTACTTC. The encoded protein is CASSTGFYEQYF.

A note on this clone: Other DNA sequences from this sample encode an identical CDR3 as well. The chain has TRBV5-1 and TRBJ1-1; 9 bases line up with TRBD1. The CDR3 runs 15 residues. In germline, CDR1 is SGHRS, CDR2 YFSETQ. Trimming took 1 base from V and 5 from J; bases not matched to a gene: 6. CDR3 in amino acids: CASSLSTGGETEAFF. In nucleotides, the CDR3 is TGCGCCAGCAGCTTGTCCACAGGGGGCGAGACTGAAGCTTTCTTT.

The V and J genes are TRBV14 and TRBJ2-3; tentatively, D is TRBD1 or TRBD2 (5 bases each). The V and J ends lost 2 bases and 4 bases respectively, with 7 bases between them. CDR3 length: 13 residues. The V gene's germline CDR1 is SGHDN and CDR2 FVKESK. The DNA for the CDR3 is TGTGCCAGCAGCCAAAGAGGGGCAGATACGCAGTATTTT. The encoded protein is CASSQRGADTQYF.

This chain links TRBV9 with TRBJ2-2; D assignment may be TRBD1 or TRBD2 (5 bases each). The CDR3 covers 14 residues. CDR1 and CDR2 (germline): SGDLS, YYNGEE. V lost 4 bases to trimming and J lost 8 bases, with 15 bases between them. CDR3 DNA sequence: TGTGCCAGCAGCCCTGACCCCAGGGAGGGGGAGCTGTTTTTT. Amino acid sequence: CASSPDPREGELFF.

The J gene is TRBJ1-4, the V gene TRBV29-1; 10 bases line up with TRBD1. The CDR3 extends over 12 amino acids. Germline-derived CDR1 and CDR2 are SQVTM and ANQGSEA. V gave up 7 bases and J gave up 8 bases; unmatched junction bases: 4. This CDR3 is CSAGTGAEKLFF. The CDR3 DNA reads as TGCAGCGCTGGGACAGGGGCAGAAAAACTGTTTTTT.

The CDR3: CASSVGQGWEQYF. As DNA, the CDR3 is TGTGCCAGCAGCGTAGGACAGGGCTGGGAGCAGTACTTC. V is TRBV9 and J is TRBJ2-7, with 7 bases that match TRBD1. V lost 0 bases, J lost 7 bases, and 4 bases stayed unmatched. CDR1 SGDLS and CDR2 YYNGEE come from the germline V gene. The CDR3 spans 13 residues. Combining the CDR3 with reference TRBV9 and TRBJ2-7 gives the whole variable domain DSGVTQTPKHLITATGQRVTLRCSPRSGDLSVYWYQQSLDQGLQFLIQYYNGEERAKGNILERFSAQQFPDLHSELNLSSLELGDSALYFCASSVGQGWEQYFGPGTRLTVT.

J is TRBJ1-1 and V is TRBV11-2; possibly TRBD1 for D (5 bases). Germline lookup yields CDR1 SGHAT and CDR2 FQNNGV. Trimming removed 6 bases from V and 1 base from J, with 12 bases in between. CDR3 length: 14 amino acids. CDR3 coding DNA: TGTGCCAGCAGATTGACAGAGACGAACACTGAAGCTTTCTTT. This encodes CASRLTETNTEAFF.

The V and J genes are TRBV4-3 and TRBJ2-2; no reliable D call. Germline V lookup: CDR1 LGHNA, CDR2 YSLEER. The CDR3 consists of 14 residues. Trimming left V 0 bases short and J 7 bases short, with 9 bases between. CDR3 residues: CASSQDRVDGELFF. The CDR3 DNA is TGCGCCAGCAGCCAAGATCGGGTGGACGGGGAGCTGTTTTTT.

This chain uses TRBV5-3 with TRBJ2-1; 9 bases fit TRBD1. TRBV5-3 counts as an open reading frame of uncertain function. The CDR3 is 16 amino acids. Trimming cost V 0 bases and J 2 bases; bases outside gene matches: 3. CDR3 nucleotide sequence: TGTGCCAGAAGCTTGGCCGGGACAGGGACCTACAATGAGCAGTTCTTC. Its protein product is CARSLAGTGTYNEQFF.

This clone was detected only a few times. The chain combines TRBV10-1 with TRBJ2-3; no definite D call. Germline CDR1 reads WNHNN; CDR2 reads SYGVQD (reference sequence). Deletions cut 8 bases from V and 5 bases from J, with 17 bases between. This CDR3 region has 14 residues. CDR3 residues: CASRGLLPGDTQYF. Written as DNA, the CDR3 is TGCGCCAGCCGCGGCCTCTTGCCGGGAGATACGCAGTATTTT.

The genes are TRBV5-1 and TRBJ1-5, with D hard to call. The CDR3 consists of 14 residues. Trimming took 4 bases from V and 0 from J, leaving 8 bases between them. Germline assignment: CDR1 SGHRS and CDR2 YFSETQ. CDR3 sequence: CASSMDGSNQPQHF. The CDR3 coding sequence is TGCGCCAGCAGCATGGACGGTAGCAATCAGCCCCAGCATTTT.

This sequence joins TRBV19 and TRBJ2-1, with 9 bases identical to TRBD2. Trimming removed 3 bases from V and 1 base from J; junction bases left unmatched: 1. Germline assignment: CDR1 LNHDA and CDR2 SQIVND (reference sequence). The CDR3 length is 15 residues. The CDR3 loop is CASSISGGSYNEQFF. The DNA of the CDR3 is TGTGCCAGTAGTATTAGCGGGGGTTCCTACAATGAGCAGTTCTTC.

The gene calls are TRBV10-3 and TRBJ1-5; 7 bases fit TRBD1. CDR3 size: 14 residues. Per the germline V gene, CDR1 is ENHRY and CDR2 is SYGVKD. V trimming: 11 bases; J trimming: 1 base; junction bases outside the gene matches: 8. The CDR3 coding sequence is TGTGCCTCAAGGGGGCAGGGGAGCAATCAGCCCCAGCATTTT. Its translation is CASRGQGSNQPQHF.